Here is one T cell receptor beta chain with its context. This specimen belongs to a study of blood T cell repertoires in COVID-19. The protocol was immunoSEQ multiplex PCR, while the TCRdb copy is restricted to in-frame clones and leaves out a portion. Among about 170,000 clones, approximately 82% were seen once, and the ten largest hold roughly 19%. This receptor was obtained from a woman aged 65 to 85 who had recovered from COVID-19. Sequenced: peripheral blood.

CDR3 sequence: CASRRTGDYEQYF. DNA for the CDR3: TGTGCCAGTAGACGGACAGGGGATTACGAGCAGTACTTC. The chain joins TRBV19 to TRBJ2-7; 9 bases map to TRBD1. CDR1 is LNHDA and CDR2 is SQIVND in the germline V gene (reference sequence). This CDR3 contains 13 residues. Trimming cost V 6 bases and J 4 bases; bases outside gene matches: 4.